These 31 T cell receptor beta chains came from one sample sequenced in a study of T cells in Graves' hyperthyroidism and ophthalmopathy. TCR beta CDR3 sequences were amplified from RNA transcripts. Using the HTBI primer set, a first-round RT-PCR was run on the TCR CDR3. MiXCR, applied by TCRdb to the multiplex PCR reads, yields one record per CDR3 protein. The sample consists of a few hundred thousand distinct CDR3 sequences, 13% of them appearing once. Sequences were obtained from blood. Every receptor here comes from a man under 40 with Graves' hyperthyroidism that later progressed to Graves' ophthalmopathy.

This clonotype has more than one count but fewer than ten. J is TRBJ2-2 and V is TRBV9; 7 bases are shared with TRBD2. Germline V gives CDR1 SGDLS, CDR2 YYNGEE. V gave up 6 bases and J gave up 2 bases; unmatched junction bases: 4. This CDR3 has 14 residues. CDR3 in amino acids: CASNERGNTGELFF. Here the CDR3 DNA reads TGTGCCAGCAACGAGCGGGGCAACACCGGGGAGCTGTTTTTT.

This clonotype was found many times. This rearrangement joins TRBV28 to TRBJ1-2; D perhaps matches TRBD1 (5 bases). The V gene's germline CDR1 is MDHEN and CDR2 SYDVKM. Trimming cost V 6 bases and J 4 bases, with 12 bases left between them. CDR3 length: 13 residues. The CDR3 DNA follows: TGTGCCAGCAGGGGGCCGGGACGCTATGGCTACACCTTC. Residues: CASRGPGRYGYTF.

This clonotype showed up many times. The rearrangement uses TRBV5-1 and TRBJ1-2; 7 positions match TRBD1. CDR1 is SGHRS and CDR2 is YFSETQ in the germline V gene. This CDR3 is built from 14 residues. The junction had 9 bases not matched to a gene; V was cut back by 4 bases and J by 6 bases. CDR3 amino acids: CASSHSGGNNGYTF. The CDR3, as DNA: TGCGCCAGCAGCCATTCAGGGGGAAATAATGGCTACACCTTC.

This clonotype turned up a few times. The chain uses TRBV7-9 and TRBJ1-6; D might be TRBD1 (6 bases). Germline V gene data show CDR1 as SEHNR and CDR2 as FQNEAQ (reference sequence). This CDR3 has 16 amino acids. Trimming cost V 2 bases and J 5 bases, with 13 bases left between them. CDR3 sequence: CASSLFGGRDNSPLHF. CDR3 bases: TGTGCCAGCAGCTTATTCGGGGGCCGGGATAATTCACCCCTCCACTTT.

This clonotype was recorded at least ten times. The rearrangement joins TRBV18 to TRBJ1-3; D perhaps matches TRBD1 (6 bases). CDR1 and CDR2 from the germline V gene are KGHSH and LQKENI. Trimming took off 1 base at V and 4 bases at J, with 8 bases between the two ends. This CDR3 contains 14 residues. In nucleotides, the CDR3 is TGTGCCAGCTCACCACGGGACATGGGAAACACCATATATTTT. Its protein product is CASSPRDMGNTIYF.

This clonotype was observed many times. The J gene is TRBJ1-1, the V gene TRBV6-2 or TRBV6-3; perhaps TRBD1 as D (5 bases). The CDR3 totals 14 residues. Germline CDR1 reads MNHEY; CDR2 reads SVGEGT. The germline V and J ends were trimmed by 8 bases and 2 bases, with 15 bases remaining between them. The CDR3 DNA reads TGTGCCAGCGGAGAGAGACAGCCCAACACTGAAGCTTTCTTT. Its protein product is CASGERQPNTEAFF.

This clonotype was observed a handful of times. V usage is TRBV19 and J usage is TRBJ1-6; 9 bases are a match to TRBD1. Looked up from germline, CDR1 is LNHDA and CDR2 is SQIVND (reference sequence). The CDR3 is 15 amino acids. V lost 7 bases and J lost 9; bases outside the gene matches: 10. Here the CDR3 DNA reads TGTGCCAGTAACCAAGACAGGGGGTTTCGTTCACCCCTCCACTTT. The encoded protein is CASNQDRGFRSPLHF.

As regards this clonotype: A much larger clone lies a single base off, so this may be a read error. The genes are TRBV2 and TRBJ1-3, with D unclear. CDR3 length: 13 residues. Per the germline V gene, CDR1 is SNHLY and CDR2 is FYNNEI. The CDR3 here is CASSLASVSPLHF. The CDR3 coding sequence is TGTGCCAGCAGTCTCGCCTCAGTTTCCCCTTTACATTTT.

The chain carries TRBV7-9 and TRBJ1-5; D gene ambiguous. Germline V CDR1 and CDR2: SEHNR, FQNEAQ (reference sequence). The CDR3 is made up of 14 amino acids. Trimming removed 3 bases from V and 3 bases from J, with 9 bases in between. The CDR3, as DNA: TGTGCCAGCAGCTTTTCGGGCCTCAATCAGCCCCAGCATTTT. This gives the protein CASSFSGLNQPQHF.

V is TRBV11-2 and J is TRBJ1-1; no clear D. Germline loops: CDR1 SGHAT, CDR2 FQNNGV. This CDR3 is built from 14 residues. V lost 5 bases and J 7 bases, leaving 17 bases between the germline ends. CDR3 DNA sequence: TGTGCCAGCAGCGACCGCCGGCGGACCTTTGAAGCTTTCTTT. It encodes CASSDRRRTFEAFF.

This clonotype showed up many times. The V and J genes are TRBV16 and TRBJ1-1, with 10 positions matching TRBD1. The germline V gene encodes CDR1 KGHSY and CDR2 FQNENV. The trim removed 2 bases at V and 5 bases at J, leaving 11 bases unmatched. The CDR3 length is 17 residues. The CDR3 sequence: CASSQRWGDRGGTEAFF. CDR3 sequence (DNA): TGTGCCAGCAGCCAACGCTGGGGGGACAGGGGAGGTACTGAAGCTTTCTTT.

This clonotype has more than one count but fewer than ten. The J gene is TRBJ2-5, the V gene TRBV7-2; no firm D call. The ends were cut back, 1 base at V and 4 bases at J, with 7 bases in the middle. CDR3 length: 13 amino acids. CDR1 and CDR2 from the germline V gene are SGHTA and FQGNSA. The CDR3 is CASSLEWRETQYF. The CDR3 DNA follows: TGTGCCAGCAGCTTAGAGTGGAGAGAGACCCAGTACTTC.

V is TRBV11-3 and J is TRBJ2-5; D perhaps matches TRBD1 (5 bases). Germline assignment: CDR1 SGHNT and CDR2 YENEEA. V was clipped by 3 bases and J by 4 bases, with 15 bases between them. This CDR3 region has 15 residues. This CDR3 reads CASSLHPDTAETQYF. The CDR3, as DNA: TGTGCCAGCAGCTTGCACCCGGACACAGCAGAGACCCAGTACTTC.

V and J are TRBV20-1 and TRBJ1-2; 8 nucleotides agree with TRBD1. Germline loops: CDR1 DFQATT, CDR2 SNEGSKA (reference sequence). CDR3 length: 14 residues. V dropped 4 bases and J dropped 5; count of bases not matched to a gene: 9. CDR3 bases: TGCAGTGCTACCACAAGGACAGGGCCGTATGGCTACACCTTC. Translation gives CSATTRTGPYGYTF.

This clonotype has only a few counts. V is TRBV20-1 and J is TRBJ1-5; D may be TRBD1 (5 bases). Looked up from germline, CDR1 is DFQATT and CDR2 is SNEGSKA (reference sequence). This CDR3 contains 14 residues. Trimming removed 5 bases from V and 2 bases from J, with 13 bases in between. CDR3 DNA: TGCAGTGCTTTCAGGGACGGGGGCAATCAGCCCCAGCATTTT. This gives the protein CSAFRDGGNQPQHF.

This clonotype was found many times. V is TRBV2 and J is TRBJ1-1; D may be TRBD1 (5 bases). V lost 7 bases and J lost 3, with 15 bases in between. The germline V gene encodes CDR1 SNHLY and CDR2 FYNNEI. The CDR3 totals 14 residues. The CDR3 loop reads CASKRGRDDTEAFF. CDR3 bases: TGTGCCAGCAAAAGGGGCAGGGATGACACTGAAGCTTTCTTT.

V and J are TRBV7-3 and TRBJ2-3; TRBD2 aligns across 8 bases. The ends lost 5 bases at V and 3 bases at J; junction bases unmatched: 16. The CDR3 runs to 18 residues. Germline V lookup: CDR1 SGHTA, CDR2 FQGTGA. Here the CDR3 DNA reads TGTGCCAGCAGCCCGCAGAGTCCCTCGCGGGGGGCAACAGATACGCAGTATTTT. This sequence encodes CASSPQSPSRGATDTQYF.

The table lists this clonotype with a few counts. The gene calls are TRBV11-3 and TRBJ2-2, with 8 nucleotides matching TRBD2. The germline V gene encodes CDR1 SGHNT and CDR2 YENEEA. After removal of 1 base from V and 0 bases from J, the junction contained 4 bases not matched to a gene. The CDR3 runs to 17 residues. DNA of the CDR3: TGTGCCAGCAGCTTAGGCGGGGGGAGTTCGAACACCGGGGAGCTGTTTTTT. This encodes CASSLGGGSSNTGELFF.

This clonotype showed up many times. This sequence joins TRBV20-1 and TRBJ1-1; tentative D call: TRBD1 (6 bases). The CDR3 runs 15 residues. Trimming took 1 base from V and 5 from J, leaving 17 bases between them. In germline, CDR1 is DFQATT, CDR2 SNEGSKA (reference sequence). The CDR3 spells CSARVGGGGGTEAFF. In nucleotides, the CDR3 is TGCAGTGCTAGAGTGGGGGGAGGGGGTGGGACTGAAGCTTTCTTT.

The table lists this clonotype with a few counts. With a much larger clone just one base away, this may be a read error. The chain is built from TRBV2 and TRBJ1-4; TRBD1 matches 8 bases. The CDR3 spans 15 residues. Germline CDR1 SNHLY, CDR2 FYNNEI. The junction had 10 bases not matched to a gene; V was cut back by 6 bases and J by 7 bases. The CDR3 loop reads CASSSRQGSGEKLFF. The CDR3 DNA sequence: TGTGCCAGCAGCAGCCGACAGGGGTCAGGTGAAAAACTGTTTTTT.

This clonotype was picked up many times. J is TRBJ1-6 and V is TRBV4-1; 8 nucleotides align to TRBD1. The germline V gene encodes CDR1 MGHRA and CDR2 YSYEKL. V was clipped by 2 bases and J by 9 bases; unmatched bases: 6. The CDR3 sequence is 15 residues long. In DNA, the CDR3 is TGCGCCAGCAGCCAAATTGGGCAGGGGGCTTCACCCCTCCACTTT. This encodes CASSQIGQGASPLHF.

Ten or more counts support this clonotype. The chain employs TRBV30 and TRBJ2-7; D not certain. The CDR3 is made up of 12 amino acids. Germline V gene data show CDR1 as GTSNPN and CDR2 as SVGIG (reference sequence). V was clipped by 2 bases and J by 3 bases, with 8 bases between them. DNA of the CDR3: TGTGCCTGGAGTTTAAGATTCTACGAGCAGTACTTC. Protein product: CAWSLRFYEQYF.

This clonotype was seen a few times. V and J are TRBV14 and TRBJ2-7; D might be TRBD1 (6 bases). The V and J ends lost 4 bases and 5 bases respectively, with 12 bases between them. Germline CDR1 is SGHDN and CDR2 is FVKESK. This CDR3 is built from 13 residues. Here the CDR3 DNA reads TGTGCCAGCAGCCCAACGGACAGCGACGAGCAGTACTTC. It encodes CASSPTDSDEQYF.

About this clonotype itself: Mismatch with germline at one junction end may stem from a read error. The chain links TRBV4-2 to TRBJ2-5, with D tentatively TRBD2 (7 bases). The CDR3 extends over 14 amino acids. CDR1 LGHNA and CDR2 YNFKEQ come from the germline V gene. The CDR3: CASSQAGGQGTQYF. The DNA of the CDR3 is TGTGCCAGCAGCCAAGCGGGGGGCCAAGGGACCCAGTACTTC.

There are many counts of this clonotype. The V call is TRBV14, the J call TRBJ1-1; D is ambiguous. CDR1 and CDR2 (germline): SGHDN, FVKESK. The CDR3 is 16 residues long. V was shortened by 4 bases and J by 1 base, with 16 bases between the two germline ends. The CDR3 spells CASSPQEGKENTEAFF. CDR3 DNA sequence: TGTGCCAGCAGCCCCCAGGAGGGCAAGGAGAACACTGAAGCTTTCTTT.

This clonotype was seen ten or more times. The chain links TRBV3-1 to TRBJ2-5, with 14 positions matching TRBD2. Germline V gene lookup returns CDR1 LGHDT and CDR2 YNNKEL (reference sequence). CDR3 length: 16 amino acids. Losses at the gene ends were 3 bases for V and 5 bases for J; bases not matched to a gene: 5. CDR3 bases: TGTGCCAGCAGCCATGGGACTAGCGGGGGACGGGAGACCCAGTACTTC. Its translation: CASSHGTSGGRETQYF.

This clonotype appeared many times. The chain couples TRBV7-9 to TRBJ1-4, with unresolved D. This CDR3 contains 15 residues. Germline loops: CDR1 SEHNR, CDR2 FQNEAQ (reference sequence). V was trimmed by 5 bases and J by 7 bases, leaving 17 bases between them. The CDR3 DNA reads TGTGCCAGCAGCAAAGAGGCTTCCCTGGGTGAAAAACTGTTTTTT. It yields the protein CASSKEASLGEKLFF. Drawing the rest from reference TRBV7-9 and TRBJ1-4, the complete variable domain is DTGVSQNPRHKITKRGQNVTFRCDPISEHNRLYWYRQTLGQGPEFLTYFQNEAQLEKSRLLSDRFSAERPKGSFSTLEIQRTEQGDSAMYLCASSKEASLGEKLFFGSGTQLSVL.

This clonotype was recorded a few times. The rearrangement uses TRBV28 and TRBJ2-1; perhaps TRBD2 as D (6 bases). The germline V and J ends were trimmed by 8 bases and 15 bases, with 17 bases remaining between them. CDR3 length equals 11 residues. Looked up from germline, CDR1 is MDHEN and CDR2 is SYDVKM. CDR3 nucleotide sequence: TGTGCCAGCCAAACAAGGAGGGCTACGTTCTTC. Residues: CASQTRRATFF. The variable domain in full, completed from reference TRBV28 and TRBJ2-1, reads DVKVTQSSRYLVKRTGEKVFLECVQDMDHENMFWYRQDPGLGLRLIYFSYDVKMKEKGDIPEGYSVSREKKERFSLILESASTNQTSMYLCASQTRRATFFGPGTRLTVL.

This clonotype was seen ten or more times. The V and J genes are TRBV3-1 and TRBJ1-2; D is perhaps TRBD1 (5 bases). V was clipped by 1 base and J by 6 bases, with 12 bases between them. Germline CDR1 LGHDT, CDR2 YNNKEL (reference sequence). This CDR3 has 14 amino acids. The DNA of the CDR3 is TGTGCCAGCAGCCAAGTGTCCGGGACGGATGGCTACACCTTC. This sequence encodes CASSQVSGTDGYTF.

This clonotype showed up just a few times. The chain employs TRBV25-1 and TRBJ1-6, with D perhaps matching TRBD1 (5 bases). Trimming pared 1 base from V and 7 bases from J, leaving 14 bases between. Germline-derived CDR1 and CDR2 are MGHDK and SYGVNS. This CDR3 is built from 16 residues. The DNA of the CDR3 is TGTGCCAGCAGTGAATTGGGGACCTTTACAAATTCACCCCTCCACTTT. Protein: CASSELGTFTNSPLHF.

In the case of this clonotype: Just one base apart from a much larger clone, this may be a read error. The rearrangement links TRBV3-1 to TRBJ2-7; D ambiguous. The CDR3 sequence is 11 residues long. CDR1 is LGHDT, CDR2 YNNKEL, per germline (reference sequence). CDR3 region: CASRQAYEQYF. The CDR3, as DNA: TGTGCCAGCAGACAAGCCTACGAGCAGTACTTC.